This T cell receptor (beta chain) was identified during a study of blood T cell repertoires in COVID-19. CDR1 and CDR2 from the germline V gene are SGHTA and FQGNSA. With 4 bases removed from V and 0 bases from J, the gap between germline ends came to 10 bases. The CDR3 has 15 residues. Here immunoSEQ multiplex PCR was the method, and the copy in TCRdb shows in-frame clones only, minus some. The sample yields some 97,000 clones, 70% to 90% seen once. The sequence was collected from a human donor in a cohort sampled during active COVID-19. The chain employs TRBV7-2 and TRBJ1-5; D is perhaps TRBD1 (6 bases). The sample consisted of peripheral blood. The CDR3 is CASSSGDVSNQPQHF. The CDR3 bases are TGTGCCAGCAGCTCAGGGGACGTTAGCAATCAGCCCCAGCATTTT.